Below are 28 T cell receptor beta chains sequenced from a single sample in a study of blood T cell repertoires in COVID-19. Clones were sequenced by immunoSEQ multiplex PCR, and TCRdb holds only the in-frame ones, with some missing. The sample records roughly 48,000 clones, 65% to 90% being singletons. The source material was peripheral blood. The receptors come from a man in his forties with acute or convalescent COVID-19.

The genes are TRBV12-3 or TRBV12-4 and TRBJ2-4; 10 bases match TRBD2. The CDR3 loop spans 13 amino acids. After removal of 6 bases from V and 10 bases from J, the junction contained 6 bases not matched to a gene. CDR3 residues: CASRSSGGSIQYF. CDR3 in DNA: TGTGCCAGCAGATCTAGCGGGGGTTCGATTCAGTACTTC.

CDR3 region: CASSVGLADSYEQYF. CDR3 DNA: TGTGCCAGCAGCGTAGGACTAGCGGACTCCTACGAGCAGTACTTC. V and J are TRBV9 and TRBJ2-7; 9 nucleotides line up with TRBD2. The germline gives CDR1 SGDLS, CDR2 YYNGEE. There are 15 residues in the CDR3. With 0 bases clipped from V and 0 bases from J, the junction kept 1 base outside the gene matches.

The chain uses TRBV10-3 and TRBJ2-7, with TRBD1 matching 11 bases. The length of the CDR3 is 13 residues. Germline V lookup: CDR1 ENHRY, CDR2 SYGVKD. V was pared by 10 bases and J by 5 bases, with 7 bases of the junction left unmatched. The DNA of the CDR3 is TGTGCCAGGAAACGGGACAGGGGGAACGAGCAGTACTTC. Its translation: CARKRDRGNEQYF.

V and J are TRBV5-1 and TRBJ2-2, with a weak D call TRBD2 (5 bases). Germline values: CDR1 SGHRS, CDR2 YFSETQ. The CDR3 loop spans 15 amino acids. Trimming left V 2 bases short and J 7 bases short, with 15 bases between. CDR3 DNA sequence: TGCGCCAGCAGCTTCAAGACGGGATTGGGCGGGGAGCTGTTTTTT. It is translated as CASSFKTGLGGELFF.

This clone was observed a handful of times. One end of the junction varies from germline; a read error may be responsible. This chain uses TRBV20-1 with TRBJ1-2, with D possibly matching TRBD1 (5 bases). CDR3 length equals 11 residues. The germline gives CDR1 DFQATT, CDR2 SNEGSKA (reference sequence). CDR3 coding DNA: TGCAGTGCCAGAGCAGGGCGCGGCTACACCTTC. The encoded protein is CSARAGRGYTF.

The chain is built from TRBV9 and TRBJ1-2; TRBD1 matches 7 bases. The CDR3 runs to 15 residues. V dropped 6 bases and J dropped 2; count of bases not matched to a gene: 10. CDR1 is SGDLS and CDR2 is YYNGEE in the germline V gene. In nucleotides, the CDR3 is TGTGCCAGCACACAACAGGGGACCCTCAACTATGGCTACACCTTC. Amino acids: CASTQQGTLNYGYTF. The complete variable domain, with remaining parts taken from reference TRBV9 and TRBJ1-2, reads DSGVTQTPKHLITATGQRVTLRCSPRSGDLSVYWYQQSLDQGLQFLIQYYNGEERAKGNILERFSAQQFPDLHSELNLSSLELGDSALYFCASTQQGTLNYGYTFGSGTRLTVV.

The genes are TRBV5-1 and TRBJ1-5; 7 bases agree with TRBD1. Germline CDR1 and CDR2: SGHRS and YFSETQ. Germline trimming cut 0 bases from V and 3 bases from J; bases unmatched to any gene: 3. The CDR3 sequence is 15 residues long. CDR3 bases: TGCGCCAGCAGCTTGGCTGGGACAGACAATCAGCCCCAGCATTTT. It specifies CASSLAGTDNQPQHF.

J is TRBJ2-1 and V is TRBV11-2; tentatively, D is TRBD2 (6 bases). This CDR3 spans 15 amino acids. Per the germline V gene, CDR1 is SGHAT and CDR2 is FQNNGV. V was cut by 5 bases and J by 3 bases, with 14 bases left in between. The CDR3 loop is CASSPGTGYYNEQFF. Here the CDR3 DNA reads TGTGCCAGCAGCCCTGGGACTGGTTACTACAATGAGCAGTTCTTC.

The rearrangement uses TRBV7-9 and TRBJ1-4, with 7 bases matching TRBD1. This CDR3 contains 16 residues. Germline lookup yields CDR1 SEHNR and CDR2 FQNEAQ (reference sequence). The V segment lost 6 bases and the J segment 0 bases; nucleotides outside the gene matches: 7. CDR3 in amino acids: CASSPQGSPTNEKLFF. The CDR3, as DNA: TGTGCCAGCAGTCCACAGGGGTCCCCAACTAATGAAAAACTGTTTTTT.

The V gene is TRBV5-6, the J gene TRBJ2-5; D may be TRBD1 (5 bases). The V end lost 6 bases, the J end lost 4 bases, and 7 bases lay between the germline ends. The germline V gene has CDR1 SGHDT and CDR2 YYEEEE. This CDR3 is built from 11 residues. CDR3 sequence: CASTRGETQYF. CDR3 DNA: TGTGCCAGCACAAGGGGAGAGACCCAGTACTTC.

This clone is a singleton in its sample. The V gene is TRBV7-9, the J gene TRBJ2-3, with D possibly being TRBD1 (6 bases). V was clipped by 2 bases and J by 4 bases, with 13 bases between them. CDR1 is SEHNR and CDR2 is FQNEAQ in the germline V gene (reference sequence). This CDR3 comprises 15 residues. The CDR3 region is CASSLSDSGADTQYF. The DNA for the CDR3 is TGTGCCAGCAGCTTAAGCGATTCAGGGGCAGATACGCAGTATTTT.

The J gene is TRBJ2-3, the V gene TRBV5-1; 8 bases match TRBD2. Trimming removed 6 bases from V and 1 base from J; junction bases left unmatched: 7. The CDR3 is 15 amino acids. CDR1 and CDR2 (germline): SGHRS, YFSETQ. In DNA form, the CDR3 reads TGCGCCAGCACTCTAGCGGGTGACGGCACAGATACGCAGTATTTT. This translates into CASTLAGDGTDTQYF.

The chain joins TRBV6-1 to TRBJ1-5, with no clear D. Per the germline V gene, CDR1 is MNHNS and CDR2 is SASEGT. V lost 3 bases and J lost 7, with 13 bases in between. This CDR3 region has 14 residues. This CDR3 reads CASSEGQFTQPQHF. CDR3 sequence (DNA): TGTGCCAGCAGTGAGGGCCAGTTCACCCAGCCCCAGCATTTT.

The CDR3 DNA sequence: TGCGCCAGCAGCTCACAGGGTCGAGAGACCCAGTACTTC. Protein product: CASSSQGRETQYF. V is TRBV5-1 and J is TRBJ2-5, with TRBD1 as a possible D gene (6 bases). This CDR3 region has 13 residues. Between the trimmed V and J ends, which lost 3 bases and 4 bases, there was a span of 10 bases. Germline values: CDR1 SGHRS, CDR2 YFSETQ.

The chain is built from TRBV28 and TRBJ2-7; TRBD1 matches 7 bases. This CDR3 region has 15 residues. Germline CDR1 MDHEN, CDR2 SYDVKM. With 5 bases clipped from V and 3 bases from J, the junction kept 10 bases outside the gene matches. This CDR3 reads CASSITGAALYEQYF. CDR3 DNA: TGTGCCAGCAGTATAACAGGGGCCGCCCTCTACGAGCAGTACTTC. The full variable domain, with the rest looked up from reference TRBV28 and TRBJ2-7, is DVKVTQSSRYLVKRTGEKVFLECVQDMDHENMFWYRQDPGLGLRLIYFSYDVKMKEKGDIPEGYSVSREKKERFSLILESASTNQTSMYLCASSITGAALYEQYFGPGTRLTVT.

J is TRBJ2-1 and V is TRBV20-1; no firm D call. V gave up 3 bases and J gave up 4 bases, with 4 bases separating them. This CDR3 contains 11 residues. Germline V gene data show CDR1 as DFQATT and CDR2 as SNEGSKA (reference sequence). The CDR3: CSASQYNEQFF. In DNA form, the CDR3 reads TGCAGTGCTAGCCAATACAATGAGCAGTTCTTC.

The J gene is TRBJ1-4, the V gene TRBV19; 7 bases match TRBD1. CDR1 is LNHDA and CDR2 is SQIVND in the germline V gene (reference sequence). The J segment lost 2 bases and the V segment lost 7 bases, leaving 7 bases of the junction unmatched. This CDR3 contains 15 residues. Here the CDR3 DNA reads TGTGCCAGTAAAACAGGGGTTCTCACTAATGAAAAACTGTTTTTT. Encoded protein: CASKTGVLTNEKLFF. Complete variable domain (other parts from reference TRBV19 and TRBJ1-4): DGGITQSPKYLFRKEGQNVTLSCEQNLNHDAMYWYRQDPGQGLRLIYYSQIVNDFQKGDIAEGYSVSREKKESFPLTVTSAQKNPTAFYLCASKTGVLTNEKLFFGSGTQLSVL.

Concerning this clone itself: Other DNA sequences within the sample encode an identical CDR3. This chain uses TRBV7-9 with TRBJ2-3; tentative D call: TRBD1 (6 bases). V was cut by 0 bases and J by 3 bases, with 13 bases left in between. The germline CDR1 and CDR2 sequences are SEHNR and FQNEAQ (reference sequence). The CDR3 consists of 16 residues. The CDR3 loop reads CASSLALQGGTDTQYF. In nucleotides, the CDR3 is TGTGCCAGCAGCTTAGCGCTACAGGGTGGGACAGATACGCAGTATTTT.

The gene calls are TRBV10-3 and TRBJ1-1, with a tentative D call TRBD1 (5 bases). Trimming removed 6 bases at V and 7 bases at J, with 15 bases between. Germline assignment: CDR1 ENHRY and CDR2 SYGVKD. The CDR3 extends over 13 amino acids. CDR3 in DNA: TGTGCCATCAGGGAAAACGGGGGGATTGAAGCTTTCTTT. Translated, it gives CAIRENGGIEAFF.

V usage is TRBV19 and J usage is TRBJ1-2; 7 bases line up with TRBD1. Germline CDR1 reads LNHDA; CDR2 reads SQIVND (reference sequence). This CDR3 has 14 residues. Losses at the gene ends were 5 bases for V and 2 bases for J; bases not matched to a gene: 5. The CDR3 region has the DNA TGTGCCAGTAGTGACAGGGAGAGGAACTATGGCTACACCTTC. Translation gives CASSDRERNYGYTF.

CDR3 sequence (DNA): TGTGCCAGCAGCCGCCGGGCGGGGGGGGAAGATACGCAGTATTTT. This gives the protein CASSRRAGGEDTQYF. The chain couples TRBV5-6 to TRBJ2-3; the match to TRBD2 covers 9 bases. Germline CDR1 reads SGHDT; CDR2 reads YYEEEE. This CDR3 comprises 15 residues. V shed 4 bases and J 5 bases; nucleotides not matched to a gene: 8. Full variable domain (remainder filled in from reference TRBV5-6 and TRBJ2-3): DAGVTQSPTHLIKTRGQQVTLRCSPKSGHDTVSWYQQALGQGPQFIFQYYEEEERQRGNFPDRFSGHQFPNYSSELNVNALLLGDSALYLCASSRRAGGEDTQYFGPGTRLTVL.

V gene TRBV5-1 combines with J gene TRBJ1-2, with D maybe TRBD1 (5 bases). Trimming took 3 bases from V and 7 from J, leaving 13 bases between them. The CDR3 runs to 13 residues. Germline V lookup: CDR1 SGHRS, CDR2 YFSETQ. CDR3 bases: TGCGCCAGCAGCTACGACAGCCTCGGTGGCTACACCTTC. This translates into CASSYDSLGGYTF.

The chain has TRBV30 and TRBJ1-5; a weak D match, TRBD1 (6 bases). The germline V gene has CDR1 GTSNPN and CDR2 SVGIG (reference sequence). The CDR3 covers 15 residues. The V gene lost 2 bases and the J gene lost 3 bases, with 14 bases spanning the gap. DNA of the CDR3: TGTGCCTGGAGTCGGGAAGGGGGTTACAATCAGCCCCAGCATTTT. This encodes CAWSREGGYNQPQHF. Complete variable domain (other parts from reference TRBV30 and TRBJ1-5): SQTIHQWPATLVQPVGSPLSLECTVEGTSNPNLYWYRQAAGRGLQLLFYSVGIGQISSEVPQNLSASRPQDRQFILSSKKLLLSDSGFYLCAWSREGGYNQPQHFGDGTRLSIL.

The V gene is TRBV25-1, the J gene TRBJ1-4; 7 bases match TRBD1. The V gene's germline CDR1 is MGHDK and CDR2 SYGVNS. The J segment lost 4 bases and the V segment lost 2 bases, leaving 4 bases of the junction unmatched. The CDR3 extends over 15 amino acids. The CDR3 DNA follows: TGTGCCAGCAGTGAACCAGGGGGAGGTAATGAAAAACTGTTTTTT. This sequence encodes CASSEPGGGNEKLFF.

The chain recombines TRBV9 with TRBJ2-5; 9 positions agree with TRBD2. Per the germline V gene, CDR1 is SGDLS and CDR2 is YYNGEE. The CDR3 is 15 residues long. J lost 5 bases, V lost 2 bases, and 7 bases had no gene match. This CDR3 is CASSVERGAVETQYF. As DNA, the CDR3 is TGTGCCAGCAGCGTGGAGCGGGGGGCCGTGGAGACCCAGTACTTC.

The chain has TRBV30 and TRBJ1-2; maybe TRBD1 (5 bases). V lost 5 bases and J lost 7, with 20 bases in between. The CDR3 totals 14 residues. Looked up from germline, CDR1 is GTSNPN and CDR2 is SVGIG (reference sequence). The CDR3 nucleotides read TGTGCCTGGGGCCGACAGCCCCCGGTATCTGGCTACACCTTC. As protein: CAWGRQPPVSGYTF. Filled out from reference TRBV30 and TRBJ1-2, the complete variable domain reads SQTIHQWPATLVQPVGSPLSLECTVEGTSNPNLYWYRQAAGRGLQLLFYSVGIGQISSEVPQNLSASRPQDRQFILSSKKLLLSDSGFYLCAWGRQPPVSGYTFGSGTRLTVV.

This rearrangement joins TRBV11-2 to TRBJ2-3; D is possibly TRBD1 (5 bases). V gave up 5 bases and J gave up 3 bases, with 15 bases separating them. CDR1 is SGHAT, CDR2 FQNNGV, per germline. The CDR3 has 15 amino acids. CDR3 amino acids: CASSQTAVTTDTQYF. CDR3 sequence (DNA): TGTGCCAGCAGCCAGACAGCCGTTACGACAGATACGCAGTATTTT.

This clone was found once. The rearrangement uses TRBV5-4 and TRBJ2-7; no clear D. This CDR3 has 11 amino acids. The germline V and J ends were trimmed by 1 base and 7 bases, with 6 bases remaining between them. Germline V lookup: CDR1 SGHNT, CDR2 YYREEE (reference sequence). CDR3 sequence: CASSLYREQYF. The CDR3 DNA reads TGTGCCAGCAGCTTGTACCGGGAGCAGTACTTC.